This T cell receptor (beta chain) was recorded in a study of identical twins. Notes on the study in general: For out-of-frame beta sequences, excess twin sharing was weaker.

From germline, CDR1 is LGHDT and CDR2 YNNKEL (reference sequence). This CDR3 has 15 amino acids. V was pared by 0 bases and J by 3 bases, with 2 bases of the junction left unmatched. Regarding this clonotype: Antigen specificity is unknown.

From the 5' RACE reads, TCRdb called clonotypes with MiXCR, one entry per CDR3 protein. This sample has hundreds of thousands of distinct CDR3 sequences, with about 7.3% found just once. Everyone who donated was a healthy Caucasian. The same data also went into a second study, on yellow fever vaccine responses in identical twins. That work states: Twins' vaccine T cell responses were reported to seem partly convergent and partly personalized.

This receptor was identified in a woman aged 18-35 years in good health. This chain connects TRBV3-1 to TRBJ2-7; TRBD2 aligns across 10 bases. Sequencing was done on a sample of memory (CD45RO+) T cells sorted from blood. The CDR3 spells CASSQESGRVYEQYF. The CDR3 region has the DNA TGTGCCAGCAGCCAAGAAAGCGGGAGGGTCTACGAGCAGTACTTC.